A selection of T cell receptor beta chains follows, all from one sample in a study of OX40 agonist ivuxolimab in advanced cancers. The protocol was immunoSEQ multiplex PCR, while the TCRdb copy is restricted to in-frame clones and leaves out a portion. The sample consists of about 60,000 clones, less than 90% of them appearing once. The specimen comprised CD4+ or CD8+ T cells sorted from blood, sampled in a trial of the OX40 agonist ivuxolimab. The receptors were sampled from an adult with an advanced solid tumor such as melanoma, head and neck, liver or kidney cancer. CDR3s include the opening cysteine and the closing phenylalanine or tryptophan. A D gene is named only where the DNA matches it firmly. Not every row has a clone size; where given, it reads once, few, many or a size class.

d_gene	j_gene	v_gene	len	abundance	CDR3aa	CDR3nt
TRBD1	TRBJ1-4	TRBV5-4	16	.	CASSLQGAHGGEKLFF	TGTGCCAGCAGCTTGCAGGGGGCGCACGGTGGCGAAAAACTGTTTTTT
.	TRBJ2-2	TRBV7-2	15	.	CASSLKGRSTGELFF	TGTGCCAGCAGCTTAAAGGGTCGCAGCACCGGGGAGCTGTTTTTT
TRBD1	TRBJ2-7	TRBV18	14	.	CASSPGRQGGEQYF	TGTGCCAGCTCACCAGGGCGACAGGGTGGCGAGCAGTACTTC
TRBD2	TRBJ2-1	TRBV7-9	18	once	CASSSEQGLAGNGDEQFF	TGTGCCAGCAGCTCGGAACAGGGACTAGCGGGAAATGGGGATGAGCAGTTCTTC
TRBD1	TRBJ1-2	TRBV30	14	.	CAWTQGEGARGYTF	TGTGCCTGGACCCAAGGAGAGGGGGCGCGAGGCTACACCTTC
TRBD1	TRBJ1-1	TRBV2	14	.	CASSGQGSNTEAFF	TGTGCCAGCAGTGGACAGGGTTCGAACACTGAAGCTTTCTTT
.	TRBJ2-2	TRBV4-3	16	.	CASSQNIGTNTGELFF	TGCGCCAGCAGTCAAAATATCGGGACGAACACCGGGGAGCTGTTTTTT
.	TRBJ2-7	TRBV6-1	11	.	CASNLWDEQYF	TGTGCCAGCAACCTCTGGGACGAGCAGTACTTC
.	TRBJ2-2	TRBV7-2	14	.	CASSLSRWSGELFF	TGTGCCAGCAGCTTATCTAGATGGTCCGGGGAGCTGTTTTTT
TRBD2	TRBJ2-5	TRBV28	13	.	CASSSGRWETQYF	TGTGCCAGCAGTTCCGGGAGGTGGGAGACCCAGTACTTC
.	TRBJ2-1	TRBV5-1	15	.	CASSLGPSSYNEQFF	TGCGCCAGCAGCTTGGGTCCATCATCCTACAATGAGCAGTTCTTC
TRBD2	TRBJ2-3	TRBV30	15	.	CAGSSGESSTDTQYF	TGTGCTGGCTCTAGCGGGGAGTCTAGCACAGATACGCAGTATTTT
.	TRBJ1-3	TRBV7-6	15	.	CASSSKGSSGNTIYF	TGTGCCAGCAGCTCCAAGGGCTCCTCTGGAAACACCATATATTTT
.	TRBJ1-3	TRBV9	15	few	CASSVAEGPGNTIYF	TGTGCCAGCAGCGTAGCTGAAGGACCTGGAAACACCATATATTTT
TRBD2	TRBJ2-1	TRBV9	16	once	CASSSRSGTNYNEQFF	TGTGCCAGCAGCTCCCGCTCCGGGACTAACTACAATGAGCAGTTCTTC
.	TRBJ2-1	TRBV6-6	14	.	CASSYSGVGNEQFF	TGTGCCAGCAGTTACTCGGGGGTCGGCAATGAGCAGTTCTTC
.	TRBJ2-3	TRBV28	19	.	CASSFRARRAIRPTDTQYF	TGTGCCAGCAGTTTTAGGGCCCGGAGGGCCATCAGACCAACAGATACGCAGTATTTT
.	TRBJ1-1	TRBV7-2	13	few	CASSLAQNTEAFF	TGTGCCAGCAGCTTAGCCCAAAACACTGAAGCTTTCTTT
.	TRBJ2-7	TRBV5-6	14	.	CASCPLRDVYEQYF	TGTGCCAGTTGCCCTTTAAGGGACGTCTACGAGCAGTACTTC
.	TRBJ1-5	TRBV6-1	16	.	CASSETGSSSNQPQHF	TGTGCCAGCAGTGAAACAGGGAGTAGTAGCAATCAGCCCCAGCATTTT
.	TRBJ2-2	TRBV5-4	14	.	CASSFQGVAGELFF	TGTGCCAGCAGCTTCCAGGGAGTCGCCGGGGAGCTGTTTTTT